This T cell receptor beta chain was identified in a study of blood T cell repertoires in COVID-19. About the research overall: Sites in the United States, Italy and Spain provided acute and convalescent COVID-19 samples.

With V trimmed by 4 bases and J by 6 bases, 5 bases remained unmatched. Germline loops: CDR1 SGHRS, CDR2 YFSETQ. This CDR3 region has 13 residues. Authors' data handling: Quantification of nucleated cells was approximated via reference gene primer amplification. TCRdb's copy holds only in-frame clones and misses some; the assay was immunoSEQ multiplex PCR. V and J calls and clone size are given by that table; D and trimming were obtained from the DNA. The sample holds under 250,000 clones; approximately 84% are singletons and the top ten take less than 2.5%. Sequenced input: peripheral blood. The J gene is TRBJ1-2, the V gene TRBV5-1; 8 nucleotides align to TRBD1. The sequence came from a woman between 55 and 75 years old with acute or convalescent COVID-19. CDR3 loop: CASSLTGGDGYTF. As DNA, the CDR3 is TGCGCCAGCAGCCTAACAGGGGGAGATGGCTACACCTTC.